This TCR beta chain is from a study of radiation and T cells in renal cell carcinoma. Regarding the study as a whole: In blood, top tumor clones expanded by 2 weeks, shrinking by 4. Without pretreatment biopsies, baseline tumor clonotype presence was undetermined.

Profiled with immunoSEQ multiplex PCR; TCRdb holds only in-frame clones, not every one. The table shows about 150,000 clones, with about nine tenths occurring only once. V shed 4 bases, J shed 5 bases, and the junction held 6 bases outside the gene matches. Germline-derived CDR1 and CDR2 are SGHVS and FQNEAQ. The CDR3 is 16 amino acids. As for time point: blood 2 weeks post-SBRT. Treatment indicated: 15 Gy SBRT to primary tumor, nephrectomy 4 weeks later. After SBRT, blood was collected at 2 and 4 weeks, plus baseline. The patient's renal cell carcinoma had clear cell pathology. Concerning this clone: What it binds is unknown. Other DNA sequences of this sample code for an identical CDR3.

The receptor was derived from a woman aged 45-59 years with renal cell carcinoma. This chain joins TRBV7-8 and TRBJ2-5; 14 bases are a match to TRBD2. Material: blood, obtained from a patient whose treatment included radiotherapy and nephrectomy. For the CDR3, the DNA is TGTGCCAGCAGCTCGAGACTAGCGGGGGGGAAGGAGACCCAGTACTTC. Translation: CASSSRLAGGKETQYF.